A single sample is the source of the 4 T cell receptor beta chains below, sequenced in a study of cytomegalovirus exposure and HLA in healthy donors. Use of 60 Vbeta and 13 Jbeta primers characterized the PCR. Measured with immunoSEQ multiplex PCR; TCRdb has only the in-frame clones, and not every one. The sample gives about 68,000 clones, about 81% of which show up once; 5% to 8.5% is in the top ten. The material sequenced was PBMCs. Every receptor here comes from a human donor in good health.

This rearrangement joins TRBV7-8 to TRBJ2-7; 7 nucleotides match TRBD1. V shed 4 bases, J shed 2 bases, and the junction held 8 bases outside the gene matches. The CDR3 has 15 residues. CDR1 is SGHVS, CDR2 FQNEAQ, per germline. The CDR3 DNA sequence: TGTGCCAGCAGCTCCCGGGGACAGCGGACCTACGAGCAGTACTTC. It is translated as CASSSRGQRTYEQYF.

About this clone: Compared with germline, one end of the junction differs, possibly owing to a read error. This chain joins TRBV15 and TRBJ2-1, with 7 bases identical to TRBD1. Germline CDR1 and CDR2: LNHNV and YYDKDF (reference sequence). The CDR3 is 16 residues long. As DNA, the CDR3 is TGTGCCACCAGCAGGGCACAGGGGATCACCTACAATGGGCAGTTCTTC. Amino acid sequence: CATSRAQGITYNGQFF.

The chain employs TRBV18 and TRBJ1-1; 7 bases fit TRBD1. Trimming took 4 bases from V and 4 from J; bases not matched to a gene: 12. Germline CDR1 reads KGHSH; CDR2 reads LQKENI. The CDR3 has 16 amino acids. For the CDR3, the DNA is TGTGCCAGCTCACGCCAGGGGGTAGGAGGGAGCACTGAAGCTTTCTTT. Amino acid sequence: CASSRQGVGGSTEAFF.

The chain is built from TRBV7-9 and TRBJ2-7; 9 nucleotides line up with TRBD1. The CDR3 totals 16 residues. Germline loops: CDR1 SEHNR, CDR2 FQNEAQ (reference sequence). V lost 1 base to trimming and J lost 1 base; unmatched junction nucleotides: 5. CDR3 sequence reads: CASSLETGGSSYEQYF. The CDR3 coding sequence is TGTGCCAGCAGCTTAGAGACAGGGGGTTCATCCTACGAGCAGTACTTC.